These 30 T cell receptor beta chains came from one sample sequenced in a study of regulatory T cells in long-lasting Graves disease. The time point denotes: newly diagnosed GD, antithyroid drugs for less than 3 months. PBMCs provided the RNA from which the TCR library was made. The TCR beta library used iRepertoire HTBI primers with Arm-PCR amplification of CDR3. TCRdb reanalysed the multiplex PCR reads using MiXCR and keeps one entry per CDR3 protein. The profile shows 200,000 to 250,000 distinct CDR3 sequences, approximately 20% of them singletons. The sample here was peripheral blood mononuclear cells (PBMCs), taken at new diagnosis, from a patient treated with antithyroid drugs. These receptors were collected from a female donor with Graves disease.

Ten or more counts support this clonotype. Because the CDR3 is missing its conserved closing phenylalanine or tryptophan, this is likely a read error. In DNA form, the CDR3 reads TGTGCCAGCAGCTCCGGATCCGGGGGTCAGCCCCAGCATTCT. Its protein is CASSSGSGGQPQHS. The chain links TRBV7-2 to TRBJ1-5; a weak D match, TRBD1 (5 bases). Germline CDR1 and CDR2: SGHTA and FQGNSA. The germline V and J ends were trimmed by 4 bases and 6 bases, with 13 bases remaining between them. This CDR3 comprises 14 residues.

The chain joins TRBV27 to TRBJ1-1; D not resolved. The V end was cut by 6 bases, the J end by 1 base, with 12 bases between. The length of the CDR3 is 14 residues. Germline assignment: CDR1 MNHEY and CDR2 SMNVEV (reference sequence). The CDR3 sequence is CASRPLATNTEAFF. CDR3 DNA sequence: TGTGCCAGCAGACCACTAGCGACGAACACTGAAGCTTTCTTT.

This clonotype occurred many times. CDR3 residues: CASRNSPGQGRHTF. CDR3 nucleotides: TGTGCCAGTAGAAATTCACCGGGACAGGGCAGACACACCTTC. The genes are TRBV19 and TRBJ1-2; 9 bases map to TRBD1. The CDR3 has 14 amino acids. Germline CDR1 LNHDA, CDR2 SQIVND (reference sequence). V gave up 6 bases and J gave up 12 bases; unmatched junction bases: 14.

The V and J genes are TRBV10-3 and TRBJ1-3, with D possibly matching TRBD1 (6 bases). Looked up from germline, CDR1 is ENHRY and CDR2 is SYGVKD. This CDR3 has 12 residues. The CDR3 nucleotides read TGTGCGACGGGGGCTGACGGAAACACCATATATTTT. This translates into CATGADGNTIYF.

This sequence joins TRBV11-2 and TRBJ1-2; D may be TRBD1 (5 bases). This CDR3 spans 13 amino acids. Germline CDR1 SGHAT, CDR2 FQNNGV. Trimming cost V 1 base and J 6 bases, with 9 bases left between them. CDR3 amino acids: CASSLVGVDGYTF. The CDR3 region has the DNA TGTGCCAGCAGCTTAGTAGGGGTGGATGGCTACACCTTC.

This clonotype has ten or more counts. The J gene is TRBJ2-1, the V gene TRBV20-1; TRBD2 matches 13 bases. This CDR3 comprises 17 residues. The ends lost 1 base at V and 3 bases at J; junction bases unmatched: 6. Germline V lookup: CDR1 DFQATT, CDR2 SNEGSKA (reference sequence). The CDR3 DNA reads TGCAGTGCTAGAGTTGGACTAGCGGGAGTTCGCTACAATGAGCAGTTCTTC. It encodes CSARVGLAGVRYNEQFF.

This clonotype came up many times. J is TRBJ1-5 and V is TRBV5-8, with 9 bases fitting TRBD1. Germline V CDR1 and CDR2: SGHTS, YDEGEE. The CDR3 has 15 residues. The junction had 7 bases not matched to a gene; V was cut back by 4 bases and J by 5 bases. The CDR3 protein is CASSRGTGFHQPQHF. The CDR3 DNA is TGTGCCAGCAGCAGAGGGACAGGGTTCCATCAGCCCCAGCATTTT.

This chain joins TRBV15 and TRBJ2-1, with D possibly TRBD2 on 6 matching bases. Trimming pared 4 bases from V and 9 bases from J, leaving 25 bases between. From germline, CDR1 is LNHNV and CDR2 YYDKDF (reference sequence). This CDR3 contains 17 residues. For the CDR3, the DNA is TGTGCCACCAGCACTTACCTCCCGGGACTGGGGGGTGGTGAGCAGTTCTTC. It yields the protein CATSTYLPGLGGGEQFF.

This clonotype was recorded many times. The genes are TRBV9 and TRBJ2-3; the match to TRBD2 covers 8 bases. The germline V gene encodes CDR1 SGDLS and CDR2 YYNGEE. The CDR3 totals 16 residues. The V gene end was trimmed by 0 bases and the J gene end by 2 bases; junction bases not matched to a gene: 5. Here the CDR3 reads CASSVDPAGDTDTQYF. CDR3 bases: TGTGCCAGCAGCGTAGATCCAGCGGGAGACACAGATACGCAGTATTTT.

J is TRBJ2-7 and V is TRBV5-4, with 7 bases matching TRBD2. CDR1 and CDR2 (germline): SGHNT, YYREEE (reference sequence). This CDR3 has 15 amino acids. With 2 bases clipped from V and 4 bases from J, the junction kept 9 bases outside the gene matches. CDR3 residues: CASSLKAGSVYEQYF. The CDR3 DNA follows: TGTGCCAGCAGCTTAAAAGCGGGAAGCGTATACGAGCAGTACTTC.

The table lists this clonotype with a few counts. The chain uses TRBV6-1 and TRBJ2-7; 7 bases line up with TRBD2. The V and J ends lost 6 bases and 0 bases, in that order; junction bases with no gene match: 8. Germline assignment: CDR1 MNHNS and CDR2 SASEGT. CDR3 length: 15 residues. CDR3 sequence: CASSPYGGSSYEQYF. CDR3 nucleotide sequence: TGTGCCAGCAGCCCTTACGGGGGGAGCTCCTACGAGCAGTACTTC.

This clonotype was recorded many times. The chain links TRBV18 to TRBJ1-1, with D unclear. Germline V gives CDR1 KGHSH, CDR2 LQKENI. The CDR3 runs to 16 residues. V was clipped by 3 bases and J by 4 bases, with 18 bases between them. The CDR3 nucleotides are TGTGCCAGCTCACCTCGGGCTGGCGGGATAGGCACTGAAGCTTTCTTT. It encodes CASSPRAGGIGTEAFF.

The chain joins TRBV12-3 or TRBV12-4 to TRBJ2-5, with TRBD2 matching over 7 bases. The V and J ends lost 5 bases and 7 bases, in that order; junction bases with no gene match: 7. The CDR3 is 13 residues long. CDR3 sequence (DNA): TGTGCCAGCAGTCCCGACCCGGGAGGGACCCAGTACTTC. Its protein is CASSPDPGGTQYF.

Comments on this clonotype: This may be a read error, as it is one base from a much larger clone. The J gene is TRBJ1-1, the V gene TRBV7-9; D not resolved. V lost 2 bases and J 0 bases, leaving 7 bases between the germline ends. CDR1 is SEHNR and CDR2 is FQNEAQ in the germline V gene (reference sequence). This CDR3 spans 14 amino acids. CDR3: CASSLQIMNTEAFF. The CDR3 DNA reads TGTGCCAGCAGCTTACAGATTATGAACACTGAAGCTTTCTTT.

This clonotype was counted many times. CDR3 residues: CASSLWRGSSGNEQFF. The DNA of the CDR3 is TGTGCCAGCAGTTTATGGAGGGGCTCAAGCGGCAATGAGCAGTTCTTC. This chain connects TRBV28 to TRBJ2-1; tentatively, D is TRBD1 or TRBD2 (5 bases each). V dropped 0 bases and J dropped 6 bases, with 15 bases sitting between them. This CDR3 comprises 16 residues. CDR1 MDHEN and CDR2 SYDVKM come from the germline V gene.

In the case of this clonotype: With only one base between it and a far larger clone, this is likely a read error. Written as DNA, the CDR3 is TGTGCCATCAGTAGCACGGGGCTAGGTGAGCAGTTCTTC. This sequence encodes CAISSTGLGEQFF. The rearrangement uses TRBV7-9 and TRBJ2-4; TRBD1 or TRBD2 may be the D gene (5 bases each). Matching the DNA end better, TRBJ2-1 makes the J call doubtful. This CDR3 is built from 13 residues. Germline V gives CDR1 SEHNR, CDR2 FQNEAQ (reference sequence).

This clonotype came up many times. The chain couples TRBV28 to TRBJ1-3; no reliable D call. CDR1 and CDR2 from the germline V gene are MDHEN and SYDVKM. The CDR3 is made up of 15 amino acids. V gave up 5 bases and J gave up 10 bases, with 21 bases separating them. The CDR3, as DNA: TGTGCCAGCAGTCCGCTCTTTTTCGGGAGAGGAACCATATATTTT. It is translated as CASSPLFFGRGTIYF. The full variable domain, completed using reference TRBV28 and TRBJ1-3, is DVKVTQSSRYLVKRTGEKVFLECVQDMDHENMFWYRQDPGLGLRLIYFSYDVKMKEKGDIPEGYSVSREKKERFSLILESASTNQTSMYLCASSPLFFGRGTIYFGEGSWLTVV.

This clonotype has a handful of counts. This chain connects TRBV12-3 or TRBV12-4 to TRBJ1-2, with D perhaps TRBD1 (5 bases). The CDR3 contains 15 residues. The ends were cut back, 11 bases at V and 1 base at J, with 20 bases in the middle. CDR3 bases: TGTGCCGGGGGGGGGAAGGCCGGGGGTAACTATGGCTACACCTTC. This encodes CAGGGKAGGNYGYTF.

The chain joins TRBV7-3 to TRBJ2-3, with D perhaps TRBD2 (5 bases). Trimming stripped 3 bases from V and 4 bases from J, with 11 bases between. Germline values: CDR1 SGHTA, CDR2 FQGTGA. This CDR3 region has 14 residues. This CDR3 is CASSLSSAADTQYF. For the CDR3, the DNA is TGTGCCAGCAGCTTGAGTAGCGCGGCAGATACGCAGTATTTT.

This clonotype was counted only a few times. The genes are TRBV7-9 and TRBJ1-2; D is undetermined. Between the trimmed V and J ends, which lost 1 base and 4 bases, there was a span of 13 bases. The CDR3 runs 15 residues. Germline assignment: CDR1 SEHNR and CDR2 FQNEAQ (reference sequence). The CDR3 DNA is TGTGCCAGCAGCTTAGTCCTAATAGGCAGCTATGGCTACACCTTC. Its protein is CASSLVLIGSYGYTF.

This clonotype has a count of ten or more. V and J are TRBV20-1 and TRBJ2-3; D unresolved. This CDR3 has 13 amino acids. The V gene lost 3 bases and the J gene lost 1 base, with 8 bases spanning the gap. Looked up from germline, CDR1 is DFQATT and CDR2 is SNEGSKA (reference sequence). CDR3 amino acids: CSARGIGTDTQYF. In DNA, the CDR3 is TGCAGTGCTAGGGGAATTGGCACAGATACGCAGTATTTT.

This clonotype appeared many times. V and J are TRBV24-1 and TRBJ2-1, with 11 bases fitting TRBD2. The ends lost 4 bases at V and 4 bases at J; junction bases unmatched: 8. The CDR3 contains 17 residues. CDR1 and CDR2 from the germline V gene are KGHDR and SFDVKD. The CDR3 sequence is CATSDPTSGKGYNEQFF. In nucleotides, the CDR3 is TGTGCCACCAGTGACCCGACTAGCGGGAAGGGGTACAATGAGCAGTTCTTC.

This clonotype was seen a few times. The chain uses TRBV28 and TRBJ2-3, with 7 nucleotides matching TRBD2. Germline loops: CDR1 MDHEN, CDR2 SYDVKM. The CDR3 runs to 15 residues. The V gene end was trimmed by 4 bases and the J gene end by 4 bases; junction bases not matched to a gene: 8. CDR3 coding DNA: TGTGCCAGCAGTTCCCGGACTAGTAGATCAGATACGCAGTATTTT. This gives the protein CASSSRTSRSDTQYF. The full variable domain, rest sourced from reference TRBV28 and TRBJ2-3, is DVKVTQSSRYLVKRTGEKVFLECVQDMDHENMFWYRQDPGLGLRLIYFSYDVKMKEKGDIPEGYSVSREKKERFSLILESASTNQTSMYLCASSSRTSRSDTQYFGPGTRLTVL.

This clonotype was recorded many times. The CDR3 loop reads CASRPQVPYGYTF. The DNA of the CDR3 is TGTGCCAGCAGACCACAGGTCCCATATGGCTACACCTTC. The rearrangement uses TRBV2 and TRBJ1-2; possibly TRBD1 for D (5 bases). V dropped 6 bases and J dropped 5 bases, with 13 bases sitting between them. CDR3 length equals 13 residues. CDR1 is SNHLY, CDR2 FYNNEI, per germline.

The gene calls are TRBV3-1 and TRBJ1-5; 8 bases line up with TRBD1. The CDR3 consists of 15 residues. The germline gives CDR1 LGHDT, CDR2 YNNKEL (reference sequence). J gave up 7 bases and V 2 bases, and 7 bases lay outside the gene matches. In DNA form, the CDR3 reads TGTGCCAGCAGCCAACGGACAGGGCCTTACCAGCCCCAGCATTTT. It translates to CASSQRTGPYQPQHF.

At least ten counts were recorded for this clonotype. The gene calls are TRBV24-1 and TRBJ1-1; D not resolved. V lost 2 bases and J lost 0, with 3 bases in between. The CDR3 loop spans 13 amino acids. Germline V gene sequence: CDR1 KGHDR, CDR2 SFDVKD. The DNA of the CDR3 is TGTGCCACCAGTGATTCAATGAACACTGAAGCTTTCTTT. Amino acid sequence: CATSDSMNTEAFF.

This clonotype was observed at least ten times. The CDR3 DNA follows: TGCGCCAGCAGTGAGTCGAGGGGGCCCTCGAACACTGAAGCTTTCTTT. Translating it yields CASSESRGPSNTEAFF. V usage is TRBV10-1 and J usage is TRBJ1-1, with 7 bases lining up with TRBD1. CDR1 WNHNN and CDR2 SYGVQD come from the germline V gene (reference sequence). V was clipped by 0 bases and J by 1 base; unmatched bases: 5. CDR3 length: 16 amino acids.

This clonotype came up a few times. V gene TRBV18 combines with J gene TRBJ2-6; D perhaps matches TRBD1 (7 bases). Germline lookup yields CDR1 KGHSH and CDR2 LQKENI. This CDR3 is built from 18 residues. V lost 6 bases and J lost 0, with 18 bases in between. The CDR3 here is CASSARGQSVSGANVLTF. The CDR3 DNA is TGTGCCAGCTCCGCGCGGGGACAGTCAGTCTCTGGGGCCAACGTCCTGACTTTC.

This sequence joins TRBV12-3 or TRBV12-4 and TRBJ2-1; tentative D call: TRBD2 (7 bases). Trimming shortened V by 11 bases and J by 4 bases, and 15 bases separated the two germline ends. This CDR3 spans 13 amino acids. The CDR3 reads CAWGGGRYNEQFF. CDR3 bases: TGTGCCTGGGGGGGCGGGAGATACAATGAGCAGTTCTTC.

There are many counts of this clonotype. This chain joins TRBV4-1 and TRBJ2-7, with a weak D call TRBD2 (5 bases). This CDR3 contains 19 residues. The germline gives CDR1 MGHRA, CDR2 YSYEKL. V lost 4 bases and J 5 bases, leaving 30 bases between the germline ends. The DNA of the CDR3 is TGCGCCAGCAGCCGAGGTCCTCCAGGTGCTGACGGGATCCTACACGAGCAGTACTTC. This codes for CASSRGPPGADGILHEQYF.